The clone carrying this T cell receptor (beta chain) occurred once. The data belong to a study of regulatory T cells in long-lasting Graves disease. CDR3 regions were amplified by Arm-PCR using iRepertoire HTBI primers to build TCR beta libraries. Authors' data handling: Spanning all samples, the identified segments comprised 62 TRBV and fewer than 15 TRBJ. One entry per CDR3 protein, called by TCRdb with MiXCR from the multiplex PCR reads. The V and J calls reflect TCRdb's pipeline rather than the authors' work. Of about 470,000 distinct CDR3 sequences in the sample, about 15% were seen once. The CDR3 runs 15 residues. V was pared by 2 bases and J by 12 bases, with 19 bases between. CDR1 SEHNR and CDR2 FQNEAQ come from the germline V gene (reference sequence). Described time point: newly diagnosed GD, antithyroid drugs for less than 3 months. After RNA was extracted from PBMCs, the TCR library was made from it. One endocrinology department in Xi'an, China, was where patients came from.

These same data were also listed under a study on T cells in Graves' hyperthyroidism and ophthalmopathy. That source adds: Stable hyperthyroidism and ophthalmopathy were separated using 13 V-J signatures.

The genes are TRBV7-9 and TRBJ1-4, with D tentatively TRBD1 (6 bases). The TCR was taken from a woman aged 25 to 39 with Graves disease. This sample comprised peripheral blood mononuclear cells (PBMCs), obtained at new diagnosis, from a patient treated with antithyroid drugs. In DNA, the CDR3 is TGTGCCAGCAGCTTAAGTAGAGGGACAAAGGGAGAACTGTTTTTT. Translation gives CASSLSRGTKGELFF.